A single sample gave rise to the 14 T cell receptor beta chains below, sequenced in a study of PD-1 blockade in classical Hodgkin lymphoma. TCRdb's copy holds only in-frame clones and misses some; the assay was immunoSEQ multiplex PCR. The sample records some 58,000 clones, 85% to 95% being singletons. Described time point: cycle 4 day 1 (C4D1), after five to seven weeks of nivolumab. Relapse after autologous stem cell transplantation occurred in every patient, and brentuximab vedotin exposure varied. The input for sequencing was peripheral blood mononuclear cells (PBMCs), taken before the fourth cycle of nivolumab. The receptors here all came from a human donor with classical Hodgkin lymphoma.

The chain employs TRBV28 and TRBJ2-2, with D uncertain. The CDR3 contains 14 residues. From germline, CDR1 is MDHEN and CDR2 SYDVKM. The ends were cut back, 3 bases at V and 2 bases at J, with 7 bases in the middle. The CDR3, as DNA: TGTGCCAGCAGTTTGGGCATTAACACCGGGGAGCTGTTTTTT. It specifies CASSLGINTGELFF.

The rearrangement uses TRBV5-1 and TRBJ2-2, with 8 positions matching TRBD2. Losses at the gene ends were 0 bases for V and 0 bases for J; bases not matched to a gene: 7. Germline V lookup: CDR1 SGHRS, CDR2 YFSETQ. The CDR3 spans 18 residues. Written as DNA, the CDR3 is TGCGCCAGCAGCTTGGAAGGGAGCGGGAGAGCGAACACCGGGGAGCTGTTTTTT. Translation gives CASSLEGSGRANTGELFF.

CDR3 bases: TGTGCCAGCAGCTTAAGGGACGACAGCGAAAAACTGTTTTTT. It encodes CASSLRDDSEKLFF. The chain uses TRBV7-8 and TRBJ1-4; TRBD1 might be the D (5 bases). CDR1 is SGHVS, CDR2 FQNEAQ, per germline. V shed 2 bases and J shed 8 bases, with 12 bases lying between them. The CDR3 runs 14 residues.

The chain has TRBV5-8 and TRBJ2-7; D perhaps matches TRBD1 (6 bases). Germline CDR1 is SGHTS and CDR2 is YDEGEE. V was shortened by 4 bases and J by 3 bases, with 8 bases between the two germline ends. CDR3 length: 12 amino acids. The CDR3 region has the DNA TGTGCCAGCAGCCAGGGACACTACGAGCAGTACTTC. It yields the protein CASSQGHYEQYF. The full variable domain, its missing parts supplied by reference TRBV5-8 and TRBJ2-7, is EAGVTQSPTHLIKTRGQQATLRCSPISGHTSVYWYQQALGLGLQFLLWYDEGEERNRGNFPPRFSGRQFPNYSSELNVNALELEDSALYLCASSQGHYEQYFGPGTRLTVT.

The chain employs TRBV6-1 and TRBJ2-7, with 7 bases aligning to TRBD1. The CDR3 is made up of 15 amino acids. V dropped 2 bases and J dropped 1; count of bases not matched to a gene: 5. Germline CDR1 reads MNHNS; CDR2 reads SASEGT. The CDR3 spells CASSEFWDSSYEQYF. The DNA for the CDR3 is TGTGCCAGCAGTGAATTTTGGGACAGTTCCTACGAGCAGTACTTC.

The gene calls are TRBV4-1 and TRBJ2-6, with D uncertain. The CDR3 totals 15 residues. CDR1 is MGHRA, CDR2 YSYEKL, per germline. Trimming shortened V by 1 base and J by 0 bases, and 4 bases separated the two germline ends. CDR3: CASSQVRSGANVLTF. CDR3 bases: TGCGCCAGCAGCCAAGTCCGCTCTGGGGCCAACGTCCTGACTTTC.

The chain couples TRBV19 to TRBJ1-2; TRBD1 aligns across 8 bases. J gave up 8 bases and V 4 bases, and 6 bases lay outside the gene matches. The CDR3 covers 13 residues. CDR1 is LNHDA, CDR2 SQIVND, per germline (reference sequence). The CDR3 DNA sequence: TGTGCCAGTAGTACAACCGGGACAGGAGGCTACACCTTC. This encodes CASSTTGTGGYTF.

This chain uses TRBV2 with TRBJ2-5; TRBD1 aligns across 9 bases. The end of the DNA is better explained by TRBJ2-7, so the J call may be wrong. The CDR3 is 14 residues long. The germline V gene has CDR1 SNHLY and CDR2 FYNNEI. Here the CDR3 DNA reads TGTGCCAGCAACCGACAGGGGGATACCTACGAGCAGTACTTC. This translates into CASNRQGDTYEQYF.

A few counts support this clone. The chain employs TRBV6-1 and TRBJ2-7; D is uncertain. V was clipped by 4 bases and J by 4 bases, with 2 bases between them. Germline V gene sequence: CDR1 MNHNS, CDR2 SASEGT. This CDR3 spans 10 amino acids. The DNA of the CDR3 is TGTGCCAGCAGTGCATACGAGCAGTACTTC. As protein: CASSAYEQYF.

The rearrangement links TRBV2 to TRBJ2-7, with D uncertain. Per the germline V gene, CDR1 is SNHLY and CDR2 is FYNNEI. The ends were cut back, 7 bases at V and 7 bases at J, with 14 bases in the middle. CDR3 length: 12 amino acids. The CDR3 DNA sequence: TGTGCCAGCACCGCCGAGTGGGCGGAGCAGTACTTC. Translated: CASTAEWAEQYF.

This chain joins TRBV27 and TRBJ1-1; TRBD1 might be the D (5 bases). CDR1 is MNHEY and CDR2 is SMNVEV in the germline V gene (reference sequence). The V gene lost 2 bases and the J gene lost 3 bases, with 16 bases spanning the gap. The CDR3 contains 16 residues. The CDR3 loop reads CASSLTREGFDTEAFF. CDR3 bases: TGTGCCAGCAGTTTAACCAGGGAGGGTTTCGACACTGAAGCTTTCTTT.

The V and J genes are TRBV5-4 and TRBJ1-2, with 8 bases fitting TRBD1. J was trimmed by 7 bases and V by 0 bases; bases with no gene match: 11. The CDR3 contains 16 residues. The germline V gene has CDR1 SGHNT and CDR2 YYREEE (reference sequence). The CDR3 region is CASSLALGRGQGGYTF. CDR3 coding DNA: TGTGCCAGCAGCTTGGCCTTGGGCAGGGGGCAGGGTGGCTACACCTTC.

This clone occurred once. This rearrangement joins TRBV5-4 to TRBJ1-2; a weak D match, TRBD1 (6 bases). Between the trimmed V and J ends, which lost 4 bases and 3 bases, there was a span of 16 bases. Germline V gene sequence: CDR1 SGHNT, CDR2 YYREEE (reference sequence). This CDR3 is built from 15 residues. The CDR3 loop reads CASSPNTGLYYGYTF. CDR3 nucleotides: TGTGCCAGCAGCCCAAACACAGGGTTATACTATGGCTACACCTTC.

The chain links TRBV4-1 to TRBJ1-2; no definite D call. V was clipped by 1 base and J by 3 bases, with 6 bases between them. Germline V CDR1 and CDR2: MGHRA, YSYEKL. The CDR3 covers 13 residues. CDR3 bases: TGCGCCAGCAGCCAAGTGGCAGACTATGGCTACACCTTC. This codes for CASSQVADYGYTF.